What follows are 24 T cell receptor beta chains derived from one specimen sequenced in a study of T cell responses to AZD1222 COVID-19 vaccine. Profiling relied on immunoSEQ multiplex PCR, and the TCRdb table lists in-frame clones only, not all of them. The table has 100,000 to 150,000 clones, 80% to 95% seen once. The sample in question was peripheral blood, obtained 28 days after the second AZD1222 dose. Receptors were obtained from an adult who received the AZD1222 COVID-19 vaccine.

The gene calls are TRBV6-5 and TRBJ1-4; D gene uncertain. Trimming removed 5 bases from V and 4 bases from J, with 8 bases in between. Germline CDR1 MNHEY, CDR2 SVGAGI. This CDR3 comprises 13 residues. CDR3 coding DNA: TGTGCCAGCAGTCCCGCCAATAATGAAAAACTGTTTTTT. Encoded protein: CASSPANNEKLFF.

The chain carries TRBV11-2 and TRBJ2-3; 7 nucleotides align to TRBD1. The germline V gene has CDR1 SGHAT and CDR2 FQNNGV. Trimming removed 3 bases from V and 2 bases from J; junction bases left unmatched: 5. The CDR3 spans 15 residues. CDR3 amino acids: CASSFQGVVTDTQYF. The CDR3 nucleotides are TGTGCCAGCAGCTTTCAGGGGGTGGTCACAGATACGCAGTATTTT. The full variable domain, with the rest looked up from reference TRBV11-2 and TRBJ2-3, is EAGVAQSPRYKIIEKRQSVAFWCNPISGHATLYWYQQILGQGPKLLIQFQNNGVVDDSQLPKDRFSAERLKGVDSTLKIQPAKLEDSAVYLCASSFQGVVTDTQYFGPGTRLTVL.

This clone has more than one count but fewer than ten. This chain connects TRBV7-8 to TRBJ1-2; no clear D. In germline, CDR1 is SGHVS, CDR2 FQNEAQ. The V gene lost 5 bases and the J gene lost 0 bases, with 10 bases spanning the gap. The CDR3 contains 14 residues. The CDR3 spells CASSPLSPNYGYTF. CDR3 nucleotide sequence: TGTGCCAGCAGCCCGCTGAGCCCTAACTATGGCTACACCTTC. Full variable domain (missing parts from reference TRBV7-8 and TRBJ1-2): GAGVSQSPRYKVAKRGQDVALRCDPISGHVSLFWYQQALGQGPEFLTYFQNEAQLDKSGLPSDRFFAERPEGSVSTLKIQRTQQEDSAVYLCASSPLSPNYGYTFGSGTRLTVV.

V is TRBV10-3 and J is TRBJ1-5; possible D gene TRBD1, 5 bases. The CDR3 runs to 17 residues. CDR1 is ENHRY, CDR2 SYGVKD, per germline. The ends were cut back, 0 bases at V and 1 base at J, with 13 bases in the middle. The CDR3 sequence is CAISESNQGVSNQPQHF. The DNA of the CDR3 is TGTGCCATCAGTGAGTCGAACCAGGGAGTAAGCAATCAGCCCCAGCATTTT.

The chain links TRBV19 to TRBJ1-6, with 7 positions matching TRBD1. V lost 6 bases and J lost 2; bases outside the gene matches: 10. CDR1 and CDR2 from the germline V gene are LNHDA and SQIVND (reference sequence). This CDR3 is built from 17 residues. The CDR3 spells CASSTWRRGPYNSPLHF. In nucleotides, the CDR3 is TGTGCCAGTAGCACGTGGAGGAGGGGGCCCTATAATTCACCCCTCCACTTT.

The chain joins TRBV12-3 or TRBV12-4 to TRBJ1-1; no clear D gene. The CDR3 covers 12 residues. Trimming took 2 bases from V and 10 from J, leaving 11 bases between them. The DNA for the CDR3 is TGTGCCAGCAGTTTAAGGTCTCCCTTAGCTTTCTTT. This gives the protein CASSLRSPLAFF.

A single count supports this clone. This sequence joins TRBV5-5 and TRBJ1-4; 7 nucleotides agree with TRBD1. The V and J ends lost 4 bases and 6 bases, in that order; junction bases with no gene match: 12. This CDR3 comprises 16 residues. Per the germline V gene, CDR1 is SGHKS and CDR2 is YYEKEE (reference sequence). CDR3 sequence (DNA): TGTGCCAGCAGCCATGAATCCGGGACAGTATATGAAAAACTGTTTTTT. Translation gives CASSHESGTVYEKLFF.

This clone was observed once. V gene TRBV11-2 combines with J gene TRBJ1-1; 12 nucleotides align to TRBD1. Trimming at V came to 5 bases and at J to 0 bases, leaving 13 bases not matched to a gene. The CDR3 loop spans 19 amino acids. Germline CDR1 and CDR2: SGHAT and FQNNGV. CDR3 sequence: CASSPGTGGKRGVNTEAFF. The CDR3, as DNA: TGTGCCAGCAGCCCCGGGACAGGGGGCAAGAGGGGTGTGAACACTGAAGCTTTCTTT.

The J gene is TRBJ1-5, the V gene TRBV10-3; D unresolved. V lost 5 bases and J 0 bases, leaving 29 bases between the germline ends. In germline, CDR1 is ENHRY, CDR2 SYGVKD. CDR3 length: 21 residues. CDR3 DNA: TGTGCCATCAGTAACCCCACCCTGGACGGGAGAGACTATAATAGCAATCAGCCCCAGCATTTT. Its protein is CAISNPTLDGRDYNSNQPQHF.

The rearrangement links TRBV6-1 to TRBJ1-2; D is ambiguous. Germline assignment: CDR1 MNHNS and CDR2 SASEGT. V was clipped by 0 bases and J by 6 bases, with 8 bases between them. The length of the CDR3 is 13 residues. CDR3 amino acids: CASSEAEVHGYTF. CDR3 nucleotide sequence: TGTGCCAGCAGTGAAGCCGAGGTTCATGGCTACACCTTC.

The chain couples TRBV19 to TRBJ2-1; D is perhaps TRBD1 or TRBD2 (5 bases each). Trimming cost V 10 bases and J 4 bases, with 20 bases left between them. Germline CDR1 and CDR2: LNHDA and SQIVND (reference sequence). CDR3 length: 15 amino acids. DNA for the CDR3: TGTGCCACGAACCCCCGGGACGGAACGTACAATGAGCAGTTCTTC. This translates into CATNPRDGTYNEQFF. The whole variable domain, filled in from reference TRBV19 and TRBJ2-1, reads DGGITQSPKYLFRKEGQNVTLSCEQNLNHDAMYWYRQDPGQGLRLIYYSQIVNDFQKGDIAEGYSVSREKKESFPLTVTSAQKNPTAFYLCATNPRDGTYNEQFFGPGTRLTVL.

This rearrangement joins TRBV2 to TRBJ1-2; no clear D gene. The germline V gene has CDR1 SNHLY and CDR2 FYNNEI. This CDR3 has 13 amino acids. Trimming took 3 bases from V and 2 from J, leaving 7 bases between them. The CDR3 reads CASSEGQNYGYTF. CDR3 sequence (DNA): TGTGCCAGCAGTGAGGGTCAGAACTATGGCTACACCTTC.

Only one count was recorded for this clone. The chain combines TRBV18 with TRBJ1-5; D gene ambiguous. CDR1 is KGHSH and CDR2 is LQKENI in the germline V gene. The CDR3 covers 15 residues. Trimming removed 5 bases at V and 7 bases at J, with 18 bases between. The CDR3 spells CASSTLRAGEQPQHF. The DNA of the CDR3 is TGTGCCAGCTCAACGCTCCGGGCGGGAGAACAGCCCCAGCATTTT.

The sample holds a few counts of this clone. The chain employs TRBV5-5 and TRBJ1-2; no clear D. This CDR3 region has 14 residues. Per germline, CDR1 SGHKS and CDR2 YYEKEE (reference sequence). V lost 4 bases, J lost 5 bases, and 15 bases lay in between. CDR3 in amino acids: CASSPVRQNYGYTF. CDR3 sequence (DNA): TGTGCCAGCAGCCCCGTAAGGCAGAATTATGGCTACACCTTC.

V and J are TRBV24-1 and TRBJ1-1; D gene ambiguous. The CDR3 is 17 residues long. Germline V CDR1 and CDR2: KGHDR, SFDVKD. V lost 3 bases, J lost 2 bases, and 18 bases lay in between. The CDR3 nucleotides read TGTGCCACCAGTGATCAACAAAGACCCCGGCCCAACACTGAAGCTTTCTTT. This sequence encodes CATSDQQRPRPNTEAFF.

V is TRBV24-1 and J is TRBJ2-1; 7 positions match TRBD1. CDR1 is KGHDR and CDR2 is SFDVKD in the germline V gene. This CDR3 is built from 21 residues. J lost 2 bases, V lost 5 bases, and 23 bases had no gene match. The CDR3 nucleotides read TGTGCCACCAGTGGTCCAGATACCGGGACAGCTACTGATACGACCTACAATGAGCAGTTCTTC. As protein: CATSGPDTGTATDTTYNEQFF.

The rearrangement uses TRBV7-2 and TRBJ2-1, with a tentative D call TRBD2 (6 bases). Germline lookup yields CDR1 SGHTA and CDR2 FQGNSA. The CDR3 has 15 amino acids. Between the trimmed V and J ends, which lost 3 bases and 4 bases, there was a span of 13 bases. The CDR3 DNA reads TGTGCCAGCAGCTTCGGAAGCGGGCATTACAATGAGCAGTTCTTC. This encodes CASSFGSGHYNEQFF. Combining the CDR3 with reference TRBV7-2 and TRBJ2-1 gives the whole variable domain GAGVSQSPSNKVTEKGKDVELRCDPISGHTALYWYRQSLGQGLEFLIYFQGNSAPDKSGLPSDRFSAERTGGSVSTLTIQRTQQEDSAVYLCASSFGSGHYNEQFFGPGTRLTVL.

J is TRBJ1-1 and V is TRBV4-2, with D unclear. The V gene's germline CDR1 is LGHNA and CDR2 YNFKEQ. Trimming removed 2 bases at V and 6 bases at J, with 16 bases between. This CDR3 is built from 15 residues. This chain's CDR3 is CASSQILENNAEAFF. Here the CDR3 DNA reads TGTGCCAGCAGCCAAATCTTGGAGAATAACGCTGAAGCTTTCTTT.

The chain is built from TRBV16 and TRBJ2-7; the match to TRBD1 covers 7 bases. Losses at the gene ends were 4 bases for V and 6 bases for J; bases not matched to a gene: 6. The length of the CDR3 is 13 residues. CDR1 and CDR2 from the germline V gene are KGHSY and FQNENV. DNA of the CDR3: TGTGCCAGCAGCCCCCGGACAGGCGGCGAGCAGTACTTC. Translated, it gives CASSPRTGGEQYF.

The V call is TRBV28, the J call TRBJ1-1; 7 bases match TRBD1. Germline V gene data show CDR1 as MDHEN and CDR2 as SYDVKM. The J segment lost 3 bases and the V segment lost 4 bases, leaving 8 bases of the junction unmatched. The CDR3 extends over 15 amino acids. CDR3 in DNA: TGTGCCAGCAGTTCCCAGACAGGGATGGACACTGAAGCTTTCTTT. The encoded protein is CASSSQTGMDTEAFF.

The chain combines TRBV27 with TRBJ1-5; no definite D call. Germline CDR1 reads MNHEY; CDR2 reads SMNVEV (reference sequence). The CDR3 is 15 residues long. With 5 bases removed from V and 2 bases from J, the gap between germline ends came to 13 bases. The CDR3 loop reads CASSLEGLGNQPQHF. CDR3 DNA sequence: TGTGCCAGCAGTCTAGAAGGGTTGGGCAATCAGCCCCAGCATTTT.

V gene TRBV6-6 combines with J gene TRBJ2-7, with D tentatively TRBD2 (7 bases). Looked up from germline, CDR1 is MNHNY and CDR2 is SVGAGI (reference sequence). The length of the CDR3 is 15 residues. Trimming removed 0 bases at V and 4 bases at J, with 13 bases between. The CDR3 region is CASSYSGGLGYEQYV. The DNA for the CDR3 is TGTGCCAGCAGTTACTCGGGGGGGCTCGGGTACGAGCAGTACGTC.

J is TRBJ1-5 and V is TRBV7-9, with TRBD1 matching 7 bases. V trimming: 4 bases; J trimming: 5 bases; junction bases outside the gene matches: 5. The CDR3 is made up of 14 amino acids. Germline loops: CDR1 SEHNR, CDR2 FQNEAQ (reference sequence). The CDR3 sequence is CASSSTGRDQPQHF. The DNA for the CDR3 is TGTGCCAGCAGCTCGACAGGGAGAGATCAGCCCCAGCATTTT.

This clone was detected only once. The J gene is TRBJ2-1, the V gene TRBV19, with D possibly being TRBD2 (6 bases). CDR3 length: 13 residues. Germline-derived CDR1 and CDR2 are LNHDA and SQIVND (reference sequence). V lost 9 bases to trimming and J lost 8 bases, with 17 bases between them. The CDR3 DNA follows: TGTGCCAGCTCTAAGCCTTGGGGGGATGAGCAGTTCTTC. Translating gives CASSKPWGDEQFF.